The rows below give T cell receptor beta chains drawn from one sample of a study of blood T cell repertoires in COVID-19. Here immunoSEQ multiplex PCR was the method, and the copy in TCRdb shows in-frame clones only, minus some. The data hold some 70,000 clones, with over 80% observed a single time. Specimen: peripheral blood. All receptors come from a man aged 50 to 59 with active COVID-19. The CDR3 runs from the conserved cysteine through the conserved F or W. The D gene is left open where the match is weak. A clone size is listed for some rows: how often the clone was seen (once, few, many), or a class if it is expanded.

>16|NA|TRBJ2-7|TRBD2|TRBV4-1
TGCGCCAGCAGCCAAGTAGACGTAGCGGGAGGGGCCGAGCAGTACTTC
CASSQVDVAGGAEQYF
>14|NA|TRBJ1-1|NA|TRBV7-3
TGTGCCAGCAGACCCGCCCAGGGCTACACTGAAGCTTTCTTT
CASRPAQGYTEAFF
>13|NA|TRBJ2-5|TRBD1|TRBV5-5
TGTGCCAGCAGCCGGGACAGATCAGAGACCCAGTACTTC
CASSRDRSETQYF
>15|once|TRBJ2-2|TRBD1|TRBV5-8
TGTGCCAGCAGCTTGGAGGGGGCGACCACCGGGGAGCTGTTTTTT
CASSLEGATTGELFF
>17|NA|TRBJ1-2|NA|TRBV10-1
TGCGCCAGCACGGAGAACATGCCAGTGGCGGCTAACTATGGCTACACCTTC
CASTENMPVAANYGYTF
>18|NA|TRBJ2-7|TRBD2|TRBV27
TGTGCCAGCAGTTTAAGGTCCGGGACTAGCGGGGGCTTTTACGAGCAGTACTTC
CASSLRSGTSGGFYEQYF
>12|NA|TRBJ2-7|NA|TRBV27
TGTGCCAGCAGTTCCAGCTCCTACGAGCAGTACTTC
CASSSSSYEQYF
>16|NA|TRBJ2-2|NA|TRBV5-1
TGCGCCAGCAAACGCGAGTCCTTCGCGAACACCGGGGAGCTGTTTTTT
CASKRESFANTGELFF
>15|once|TRBJ1-3|NA|TRBV4-2
TGTGCCAGCAGCCGGGCCACGGGAACTGGAAACACCATATATTTT
CASSRATGTGNTIYF
>18|NA|TRBJ1-5|TRBD1|TRBV6-2/TRBV6-3
TGTGCCAGCAGTCGCCGGGACAGAAGCATAAGAAGCAATCAGCCCCAGCATTTT
CASSRRDRSIRSNQPQHF
>14|NA|TRBJ1-1|NA|TRBV7-2
TGTGCCAGCAGCTTAACTTCGAGGAGAAGTGGTGCCTTCTTT
CASSLTSRRSGAFF
>12|once|TRBJ2-7|NA|TRBV9
TGTGCCAGCAGCGTCAACTCCTACGAGCAGTACTTC
CASSVNSYEQYF
>15|NA|TRBJ2-7|NA|TRBV15
TGTGCCACCAGCCTGTACCGGGACAACTCCTACGAGCAGTACTTC
CATSLYRDNSYEQYF
>15|NA|TRBJ1-4|TRBD1|TRBV4-1
TGCGCCAGCAGCCAAGGACAGGGAGAAGGGGAAAAACTGTTTTTT
CASSQGQGEGEKLFF
>15|NA|TRBJ1-5|TRBD1|TRBV4-3
TGCGCCAGCAGCCAAAGGACAGGGCAGGGTCAGCCCCAGCATTTT
CASSQRTGQGQPQHF
>14|few|TRBJ1-6|TRBD1|TRBV18
TGTGCCAGCTCACAGACAGGGGTGAATTCACCCCTCCACTTT
CASSQTGVNSPLHF
>13|NA|TRBJ2-5|NA|TRBV3-1/TRBV3-2
TGTGCCAGCAGCCAAGACCTAGAAGAGACCCAGTACTTC
CASSQDLEETQYF
>14|NA|TRBJ2-5|TRBD1|TRBV19
TGTGCCAGTAATGACAGGGGGCGCGGTGAGACCCAGTACTTC
CASNDRGRGETQYF
>17|NA|TRBJ2-1|TRBD2|TRBV7-2
TGTGCCAGCAGTTACCTCCCCGGGACTAGCGGGAGAAATGAGCAGTTCTTC
CASSYLPGTSGRNEQFF
>14|NA|TRBJ1-1|NA|TRBV19
TGTGCCAGTAGGAGGGGGGGAATGAACACTGAAGCTTTCTTT
CASRRGGMNTEAFF
>15|NA|TRBJ2-7|NA|TRBV18
TGTGCCAGCTCACCACCTGCGCGGAGTACTGGGGAGCAGTACTTC
CASSPPARSTGEQYF
>17|NA|TRBJ2-2|TRBD2|TRBV3-1/TRBV3-2
TGTGCCAGCAGCCCGAGATCTAGCGGGGGAAGGGGCGGGGAGCTGTTTTTT
CASSPRSSGGRGGELFF
>14|NA|TRBJ2-7|NA|TRBV4-1
TGCGCCAGCAGTCAAGATGGACTAACCTACGAGCAGTACTTC
CASSQDGLTYEQYF
>15|NA|TRBJ1-2|NA|TRBV6-2/TRBV6-3
TGTGCCAGCAGCCCGGCCCCCGGGGGAATATATGGCTACACCTTC
CASSPAPGGIYGYTF
>14|NA|TRBJ2-3|NA|TRBV14
TGTGCCAGCAGCCAACAGGGGTCGGGAGATACGCAGTATTTT
CASSQQGSGDTQYF
>16|NA|TRBJ1-5|NA|TRBV10-3
TGTGCCATCAGTGAGCCCCGAGGAGGCTCCCCTGGACCCCAGCATTTT
CAISEPRGGSPGPQHF
>15|NA|TRBJ1-6|TRBD1|TRBV2
TGTGCCAGCACTCCGACAGGGTCTCCGAATTCACCCCTCCACTTT
CASTPTGSPNSPLHF
>14|few|TRBJ2-7|TRBD2|TRBV7-9
TGTGCCAGCAGCTTTAGCGGGGCCTCCTACGAGCAGTACTTC
CASSFSGASYEQYF
>16|NA|TRBJ2-1|TRBD2|TRBV28
TGTGCCAGCAGCCTACCTCTGACAGCGGGAGTTTCTGAGCAGTTCTTC
CASSLPLTAGVSEQFF
>14|NA|TRBJ1-3|NA|TRBV7-2
TGTGCCAGCAGCCCCCTGATAGCTGGAAACACCATATATTTT
CASSPLIAGNTIYF
>13|NA|TRBJ1-4|NA|TRBV9
TGTGCCAGCAGCCCAGCAACTAATGAAAAACTGTTTTTT
CASSPATNEKLFF
>17|NA|TRBJ2-2|TRBD1|TRBV24-1
TGTGCCACCAGTGACCCGAACAGGGGAAGTGGGACCGGGGAGCTGTTTTTT
CATSDPNRGSGTGELFF
>13|NA|TRBJ2-3|TRBD2|TRBV7-9
TGTGCCAGCAGCTTAGACGGGAGGGATACGCAGTATTTT
CASSLDGRDTQYF
>15|NA|TRBJ1-1|TRBD1|TRBV5-5
TGTGCCAGCAGCTGGTGGGGACAGGGGGCTACTGAAGCTTTCTTT
CASSWWGQGATEAFF
>16|NA|TRBJ2-3|NA|TRBV6-5
TGTGCCAGCAGTTACTCGACGGGACACAGCACAGATACGCAGTATTTT
CASSYSTGHSTDTQYF
>13|NA|TRBJ2-7|TRBD1|TRBV5-8
TGTGCCAGCAGCCCGACAGGGATTGACGAGCAGTACTTC
CASSPTGIDEQYF
>17|NA|TRBJ1-1|TRBD1|TRBV15
TGTGCCACCAGCGGCCGGGACAGGGGGCAGACGAACACTGAAGCTTTCTTT
CATSGRDRGQTNTEAFF
>14|NA|TRBJ2-5|NA|TRBV6-5
TGTGCCAGCAGACCCAGGTTCGACCAAGAGACCCAGTACTTC
CASRPRFDQETQYF
>14|once|TRBJ2-5|TRBD2|TRBV5-6
TGTGCCAGCAGCTCCCTAGCGGGAGAAGAGACCCAGTACTTC
CASSSLAGEETQYF
>18|once|TRBJ2-5|TRBD2|TRBV9
TGTGCCAGCAGCGTAGACGGGATGGAAGCGGGGGGGCAAGAGACCCAGTACTTC
CASSVDGMEAGGQETQYF
>12|NA|TRBJ1-6|TRBD1|TRBV10-3
TGTGCCACCCGACAGGGGAATTCACCCCTCCACTTT
CATRQGNSPLHF
>14|few|TRBJ2-2|NA|TRBV27
TGTGCCAGCAGGCCCCTGAGCAACACCGGGGAGCTGTTTTTT
CASRPLSNTGELFF
>15|NA|TRBJ1-6|NA|TRBV4-3
TGCGCCAGCAGCCAAGATTCCCGGGAGGGGTCACCCCTCCACTTT
CASSQDSREGSPLHF
>16|NA|TRBJ1-2|TRBD1|TRBV14
TGTGCCAGCAGCCAAGGCCAGACAGGGTCTCTCTATGGCTACACCTTC
CASSQGQTGSLYGYTF
>15|once|TRBJ1-2|NA|TRBV29-1
TGCAGCGTTGAAGATCAAGGGCGCGGAGGATATGGCTACACCTTC
CSVEDQGRGGYGYTF
>13|NA|TRBJ2-3|NA|TRBV18
TGTGCCAGCTCACCCGCTAGAGCAGATACGCAGTATTTT
CASSPARADTQYF
>15|once|TRBJ2-1|NA|TRBV19
TGTGCCAGTAGTATAGGAGGGGGAGGGGGCAATGAGCAGTTCTTC
CASSIGGGGGNEQFF
>17|NA|TRBJ2-1|NA|TRBV9
TGTGCCAGCAGCCCCCAACTGGGGCTTACGAACTACAATGAGCAGTTCTTC
CASSPQLGLTNYNEQFF
>15|NA|TRBJ2-3|NA|TRBV7-7
TGTGCTAGCAGCTTAGGGGCAGACCACACAGATACGCAGTATTTT
CASSLGADHTDTQYF
>13|NA|TRBJ2-7|NA|TRBV30
TGTGCCTGGAACCCTGGGGGACTCTACGAGCAGTACTTC
CAWNPGGLYEQYF
>15|NA|TRBJ2-1|NA|TRBV28
TGTGCCAGCAGTTTCGGCCAGGGAGGCCACAATGAGCAGTTCTTC
CASSFGQGGHNEQFF
>15|NA|TRBJ2-3|TRBD1|TRBV28
TGTGCCAGCAGGGAGGGACAGGGCCCGAGAAATACGCAGTATTTT
CASREGQGPRNTQYF
>16|NA|TRBJ2-2|NA|TRBV7-8
TGTGCCAGCAGCTTAGTCTCGCCGGTGAACACCGGGGAGCTGTTTTTT
CASSLVSPVNTGELFF